The present T cell receptor beta chain was sequenced within a study of blood T cell repertoires in COVID-19. Study-level background: Two negative PCRs, clearance, or symptom resolution had been documented for recovered Cohort 3 donors. COVID-19 samples, acute and convalescent, were from the United States, Italy and Spain.

Germline lookup yields CDR1 SGHRS and CDR2 YFSETQ. V lost 4 bases, J lost 6 bases, and 5 bases stayed unmatched. The CDR3 has 14 residues. As handled by the study authors: Reference gene primer amplification gave nucleated cell count estimates. Some clones are missing from TCRdb's copy, which holds only in-frame ones; the method was immunoSEQ multiplex PCR. That table is the source of V, J and clone size, and D and trimming were worked out from the DNA. The sample includes approximately 150,000 clones, over 75% of them seen just once. The chain joins TRBV5-1 to TRBJ2-7, with TRBD1 identical over 12 bases. Sequencing was performed on PBMCs or T cells enriched from blood (not recorded which). This sequence originates from a man in his forties or fifties in a cohort exposed to, infected with or recovered from COVID-19 (not recorded which). The DNA of the CDR3 is TGCGCCAGCAGCACGGGACAGGGGGCAATCGAGCAGTACTTC. Amino acid sequence: CASSTGQGAIEQYF.